The clone carrying this T cell receptor beta chain was counted once. What it recognizes is unknown. These data belong to a study of OX40 agonist ivuxolimab in advanced cancers. About the study: Patient treatment consisted of intravenous ivuxolimab administration every 2 weeks at 0.01 to 10 mg/kg. Points from the study as a whole: The antigen specificity of the peripheral T cells (those that were expanded) was not determined.

Germline values: CDR1 SQVTM, CDR2 ANQGSEA. The junction had 5 bases not matched to a gene; V was cut back by 5 bases and J by 4 bases. The CDR3 spans 13 residues. Produced via immunoSEQ multiplex PCR; TCRdb's table is partial and in-frame only. The sample lists around 40,000 clones, over 80% occurring once. The chain couples TRBV29-1 to TRBJ2-3; the match to TRBD1 covers 8 bases. Sequencing was performed on CD4+ or CD8+ T cells sorted from blood, taken in a trial of the OX40 agonist ivuxolimab. The TCR sequence derives from an adult with an advanced solid tumor such as melanoma, head and neck, liver or kidney cancer. DNA for the CDR3: TGCAGCGTTACGACAGGGGAAGCAGATACGCAGTATTTT. Residues: CSVTTGEADTQYF.